Shown below are 23 T cell receptor beta chains from a single sample sequenced in a study of shared T cell receptors in the human thymus (dated by TCRdb to 2020 to 2022). Libraries came from the immunoSEQ multiplex PCR assay. Held by TCRdb, this immuneACCESS table contains in-frame sequences only and omits some clones. Under half of the omission traces to an unresolved V gene where checked; the cause of the rest is unknown. The sample table shows roughly 410,000 clones, and roughly 94% are seen once. The ten top clones hold 0.015% to 0.02% of the sample. Material: thymocytes. The receptors stem from a human donor.

This chain uses TRBV27 with TRBJ1-4; D not resolved. V lost 6 bases and J lost 5, with 16 bases in between. CDR3 size: 15 residues. Germline loops: CDR1 MNHEY, CDR2 SMNVEV (reference sequence). CDR3 coding DNA: TGTGCCAGCAGCCTTCGTCGGACGGACAATGAAAAACTGTTTTTT. Protein sequence: CASSLRRTDNEKLFF.

The V call is TRBV13, the J call TRBJ2-3; 9 nucleotides align to TRBD2. The V gene's germline CDR1 is PRHDT and CDR2 FYEKMQ (reference sequence). The CDR3 is made up of 16 amino acids. Trimming cost V 5 bases and J 2 bases; bases outside gene matches: 8. The CDR3 DNA follows: TGTGCCAGCAGCACAGGACTAGCGAACAACACAGATACGCAGTATTTT. It encodes CASSTGLANNTDTQYF.

This rearrangement joins TRBV18 to TRBJ2-5, with 8 bases fitting TRBD1. V was clipped by 0 bases and J by 2 bases; unmatched bases: 20. Germline V gives CDR1 KGHSH, CDR2 LQKENI. The CDR3 has 21 amino acids. The CDR3 sequence: CASSPPGESRGRPGRQETQYF. The CDR3 DNA follows: TGTGCCAGCTCACCACCGGGGGAATCCAGGGGGCGCCCGGGGAGACAAGAGACCCAGTACTTC. The complete variable domain, with remaining parts taken from reference TRBV18 and TRBJ2-5, reads NAGVMQNPRHLVRRRGQEARLRCSPMKGHSHVYWYRQLPEEGLKFMVYLQKENIIDESGMPKERFSAEFPKEGPSILRIQQVVRGDSAAYFCASSPPGESRGRPGRQETQYFGPGTRLLVL.

The genes are TRBV4-3 and TRBJ2-2; maybe TRBD2 (6 bases). This CDR3 has 17 amino acids. Trimming stripped 0 bases from V and 5 bases from J, with 16 bases between. Per the germline V gene, CDR1 is LGHNA and CDR2 is YSLEER. The chain's CDR3 is CASSQEEGGTVTGELFF. The CDR3 DNA is TGCGCCAGCAGCCAAGAAGAGGGCGGGACGGTGACCGGGGAGCTGTTTTTT.

The chain has TRBV27 and TRBJ2-5, with a weak D call TRBD1 (5 bases). Germline loops: CDR1 MNHEY, CDR2 SMNVEV (reference sequence). V dropped 1 base and J dropped 2 bases, with 11 bases sitting between them. The CDR3 sequence is 15 residues long. CDR3 nucleotides: TGTGCCAGCAGTTTATTTTCGACAGAACAAGAGACCCAGTACTTC. Encoded protein: CASSLFSTEQETQYF.

The chain uses TRBV28 and TRBJ2-2; tentative D call: TRBD1 (6 bases). The CDR3 consists of 13 residues. Germline V gives CDR1 MDHEN, CDR2 SYDVKM. V lost 6 bases, J lost 6 bases, and 11 bases lay in between. DNA of the CDR3: TGTGCCAGCAGACCACAGGGACCCGGGGAGCTGTTTTTT. It encodes CASRPQGPGELFF.

CDR3 sequence: CASSEEAMDRNTIYF. In nucleotides, the CDR3 is TGTGCCAGCAGTGAAGAGGCCATGGACAGAAACACCATATATTTT. This sequence joins TRBV6-1 and TRBJ1-3, with D perhaps TRBD1 (5 bases). Trimming left V 1 base short and J 5 bases short, with 12 bases between. CDR3 length: 15 amino acids. The germline V gene has CDR1 MNHNS and CDR2 SASEGT.

The chain has TRBV4-1 and TRBJ2-5; possibly TRBD2 for D (5 bases). Per germline, CDR1 MGHRA and CDR2 YSYEKL. Trimming pared 0 bases from V and 7 bases from J, leaving 18 bases between. The CDR3 is 16 residues long. DNA of the CDR3: TGCGCCAGCAGCCAAGAACGGAGCGCTCCGGAGGTGACCCAGTACTTC. Protein product: CASSQERSAPEVTQYF.

This chain links TRBV5-1 with TRBJ2-5; 8 positions match TRBD2. After removal of 2 bases from V and 3 bases from J, the junction contained 3 bases not matched to a gene. This CDR3 has 14 residues. CDR1 is SGHRS, CDR2 YFSETQ, per germline. CDR3 in DNA: TGCGCCAGCAGCTTCAATAGCGGGAAAGAGACCCAGTACTTC. As protein: CASSFNSGKETQYF.

This clone has just one count. The rearrangement links TRBV5-6 to TRBJ2-7; D is ambiguous. V was trimmed by 2 bases and J by 3 bases, leaving 9 bases between them. In germline, CDR1 is SGHDT, CDR2 YYEEEE. The CDR3 runs 13 residues. CDR3 amino acids: CASSFGGSYEQYF. In DNA form, the CDR3 reads TGTGCCAGCAGCTTTGGCGGCAGCTACGAGCAGTACTTC.

The chain links TRBV6-5 to TRBJ1-1; D gene ambiguous. Germline V gene data show CDR1 as MNHEY and CDR2 as SVGAGI. Trimming cost V 7 bases and J 1 base, with 16 bases left between them. This CDR3 comprises 15 residues. The CDR3 here is CASIGLRGPNTEAFF. The CDR3 DNA reads as TGTGCCAGCATCGGGCTGCGTGGCCCGAACACTGAAGCTTTCTTT.

The chain links TRBV28 to TRBJ2-4, with D perhaps TRBD1 (6 bases). The CDR3 consists of 17 residues. Germline CDR1 MDHEN, CDR2 SYDVKM. The V end was cut by 1 base, the J end by 0 bases, with 13 bases between. CDR3 region: CASSLYYRAGAKNIQYF. CDR3 coding DNA: TGTGCCAGCAGTTTATACTACAGGGCGGGAGCCAAAAACATTCAGTACTTC.

This clone was counted once. The chain is built from TRBV4-1 and TRBJ2-3; 7 positions agree with TRBD2. CDR1 is MGHRA, CDR2 YSYEKL, per germline. The CDR3 has 14 amino acids. J was trimmed by 4 bases and V by 0 bases; bases with no gene match: 1. CDR3 DNA sequence: TGCGCCAGCAGCCAAGAAGGGAGGGCAGATACGCAGTATTTT. It yields the protein CASSQEGRADTQYF.

The chain employs TRBV30 and TRBJ1-2, with TRBD1 identical over 7 bases. Germline lookup yields CDR1 GTSNPN and CDR2 SVGIG (reference sequence). Germline trimming cut 8 bases from V and 4 bases from J; bases unmatched to any gene: 22. CDR3 size: 17 residues. CDR3 nucleotides: TGTGCCAGTCATCGTTCCCCGGGACAGACAAGACTCTATGGCTACACCTTC. Its translation: CASHRSPGQTRLYGYTF.

The V call is TRBV18, the J call TRBJ2-3; D might be TRBD1 or TRBD2, each matching 5 bases. There are 16 residues in the CDR3. The V gene lost 10 bases and the J gene lost 2 bases, with 22 bases spanning the gap. Germline V CDR1 and CDR2: KGHSH, LQKENI. The CDR3 DNA sequence: TGTGCCACCAAACGGCCCGGGACGAGGAACACAGATACGCAGTATTTT. Amino acids: CATKRPGTRNTDTQYF.

The chain combines TRBV27 with TRBJ1-1; possible D gene TRBD1, 6 bases. V shed 0 bases and J shed 5 bases, with 10 bases lying between them. From germline, CDR1 is MNHEY and CDR2 SMNVEV (reference sequence). The CDR3 has 14 residues. The DNA of the CDR3 is TGTGCCAGCAGTTTATCGGGGGCGGCTACTGAAGCTTTCTTT. Translation: CASSLSGAATEAFF.

V usage is TRBV29-1 and J usage is TRBJ2-5, with a possible D match to TRBD1 (6 bases). The CDR3 runs to 14 residues. Between the trimmed V and J ends, which lost 3 bases and 1 base, there was a span of 12 bases. The germline gives CDR1 SQVTM, CDR2 ANQGSEA. DNA of the CDR3: TGCAGCGTTGACTTGATGGGGGCCCAAGAGACCCAGTACTTC. Translation: CSVDLMGAQETQYF.

This chain uses TRBV19 with TRBJ2-7; TRBD2 agrees at 14 bases. Germline CDR1 and CDR2: LNHDA and SQIVND (reference sequence). This CDR3 contains 18 residues. J was trimmed by 2 bases and V by 2 bases; bases with no gene match: 8. The DNA for the CDR3 is TGTGCCAGTAGTATAAAGACTAGCGGGAGGGCCCGGACCTACGAGCAGTACTTC. Translation gives CASSIKTSGRARTYEQYF.

V usage is TRBV12-5 and J usage is TRBJ2-5; D might be TRBD2 (5 bases). Per the germline V gene, CDR1 is LGHNT and CDR2 is FRNRAP. The CDR3 is 16 amino acids. The V end lost 0 bases, the J end lost 4 bases, and 15 bases lay between the germline ends. The CDR3 DNA is TGTGCTAGTGGTTTGGTATCTATCAGCGGAGGAGAGACCCAGTACTTC. It specifies CASGLVSISGGETQYF.

The chain has TRBV7-2 and TRBJ2-1, with 10 nucleotides matching TRBD2. Germline V CDR1 and CDR2: SGHTA, FQGNSA. The trim removed 8 bases at V and 3 bases at J, leaving 19 bases unmatched. This CDR3 is 19 amino acids long. In DNA, the CDR3 is TGTGCCAGCTGCCAAGGGGGGGAGAGCGGGAGGGCCGACTACAATGAGCAGTTCTTC. The encoded protein is CASCQGGESGRADYNEQFF.

The chain employs TRBV27 and TRBJ2-7, with unresolved D. Germline CDR1 is MNHEY and CDR2 is SMNVEV (reference sequence). V lost 0 bases and J 2 bases, leaving 20 bases between the germline ends. The CDR3 loop spans 18 amino acids. CDR3 sequence reads: CASSLSAAFNLFAYEQYF. The CDR3 region has the DNA TGTGCCAGCAGTTTATCGGCGGCGTTCAACCTCTTTGCCTACGAGCAGTACTTC.

The chain combines TRBV6-1 with TRBJ2-7, with 7 bases identical to TRBD2. Germline V CDR1 and CDR2: MNHNS, SASEGT. The CDR3 is 14 amino acids. V shed 8 bases and J 2 bases; nucleotides not matched to a gene: 9. CDR3 residues: CASRGRKVPYEQYF. The DNA for the CDR3 is TGTGCCAGCCGCGGGAGAAAGGTCCCCTACGAGCAGTACTTC.

This chain links TRBV25-1 with TRBJ2-3; 8 bases match TRBD2. The CDR3 is 17 amino acids. V dropped 0 bases and J dropped 0; count of bases not matched to a gene: 5. In germline, CDR1 is MGHDK, CDR2 SYGVNS. This chain's CDR3 is CASSEYPREGSTDTQYF. In DNA form, the CDR3 reads TGTGCCAGCAGTGAATATCCCCGGGAGGGGAGCACAGATACGCAGTATTTT. The whole variable domain, filled in from reference TRBV25-1 and TRBJ2-3, reads EADIYQTPRYLVIGTGKKITLECSQTMGHDKMYWYQQDPGMELHLIHYSYGVNSTEKGDLSSESTVSRIRTEHFPLTLESARPSHTSQYLCASSEYPREGSTDTQYFGPGTRLTVL.